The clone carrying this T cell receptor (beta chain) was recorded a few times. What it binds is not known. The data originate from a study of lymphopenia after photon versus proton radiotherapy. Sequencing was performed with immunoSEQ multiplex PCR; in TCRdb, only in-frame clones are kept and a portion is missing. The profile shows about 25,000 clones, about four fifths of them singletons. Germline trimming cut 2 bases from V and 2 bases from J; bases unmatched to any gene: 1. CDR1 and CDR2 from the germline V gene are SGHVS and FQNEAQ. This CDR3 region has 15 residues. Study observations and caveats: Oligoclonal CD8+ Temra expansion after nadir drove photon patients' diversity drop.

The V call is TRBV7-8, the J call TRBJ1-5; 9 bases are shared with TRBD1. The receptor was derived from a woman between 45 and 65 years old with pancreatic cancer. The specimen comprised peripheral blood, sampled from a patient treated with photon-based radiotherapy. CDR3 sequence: CASSLRTGGNQPQHF. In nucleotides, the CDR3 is TGTGCCAGCAGCTTAAGGACAGGGGGCAATCAGCCCCAGCATTTT.